This T cell receptor beta chain emerged from a study of blood T cell repertoires in COVID-19. Across the whole study: Whether acute or convalescent, the COVID-19 samples came from the United States, Italy and Spain. Nucleic acid was either cDNA or gDNA, and it came from T cells, B-cell-depleted T cells, or PBMCs.

Here immunoSEQ multiplex PCR was the method, and the copy in TCRdb shows in-frame clones only, minus some. This sample has some 160,000 clones; about 80% occur once, and the top ten carry approximately 11%. After removal of 2 bases from V and 3 bases from J, the junction contained 16 bases not matched to a gene. The CDR3 is 18 residues long. Looked up from germline, CDR1 is SGHAT and CDR2 is FQNNGV. The origin of this receptor is a man between 65 and 85 years old with active or convalescent COVID-19. Sequenced input: peripheral blood. This chain links TRBV11-2 with TRBJ2-7; 7 nucleotides align to TRBD1. The CDR3 sequence: CASSLSHTGAGKIYEQYF. The CDR3 nucleotides read TGTGCCAGCAGCTTATCTCACACAGGGGCTGGGAAGATCTACGAGCAGTACTTC.